This T cell receptor (beta chain) is drawn from a study of Tregs in tolerant kidney transplant recipients (dated by TCRdb to between 2018 and 2020). Background for the entire study: TCRbeta sequencing was used in the study to identify donor-specific regulatory T cells before combined kidney and bone marrow transplantation, and the identified cells were then tracked after transplant.

Read against the paper, the sample's time point label means: 6 months after combined kidney and bone marrow transplant. The transplants used related donors with nonmyeloablative bone marrow transplantation, and mixed chimerism in the human trials was transient. Thawed PBMCs were FACS-sorted into unstimulated Tregs (CD4+CD25+CD127-), CD4+ non-Tregs (CD4+CD25-), CD4 cells and CD8 cells. The patients were a handful of recipients of combined kidney and bone marrow transplants from the ITN036ST trial, and samples were available only for these trial subjects. Healthy control blood was processed to PBMCs with a Ficoll density gradient and then cryopreserved, whereas patient PBMCs were collected both before and after transplant. Points on this clone: Its antigen specificity is not known. Coverage ceases 3 residues before the CDR3 finishes, and the germline J gene fills in the end.

Trimming takes 4 bases from V and 5 bases from J, and the germline ends sit 14 bases apart. CDR1 and CDR2, looked up from the germline V gene (reference sequence), are GTSNPN and SVGIG. The CDR3 runs 13 amino acids, cysteine and phenylalanine included. Of the CDR3's DNA, 30 bases were read; they are in frame from base 1. Study-level results and caveats: PCR primers changed over time for some patients, so nucleotide-level comparison across those patients' samples was not possible. In tolerant patients, the expansion of donor-specific Tregs was greater than global Treg expansion, suggesting that the expansion was antigen-driven rather than nonspecific. The most biologically relevant and donor-specific TCRbeta repertoire appeared to be identified by expanding Tregs with activated donor B cells. Because the study included only a small number of patients, the results must be confirmed in larger populations and under other immunosuppression protocols. Biological reproducibility was not examined directly, but technical replication error appeared to be minimal.

For TCRbeta CDR3 sequencing, genomic DNA was extracted from sorted cells using the QIAGEN DNeasy Blood and Tissue Kit. High-throughput TCRbeta CDR3 sequencing, including PCR amplification with bias correction and internal controls, was performed commercially through immunoSEQ. As for the original processing: Unique productive TCRbeta sequences were defined by CDR3 nucleotide sequence where primers matched, otherwise by CDR3 amino acid sequence with Vbeta and Jbeta genes. To correct for sorting error, sequences found in more than one sorted population at a frequency ratio of 2:1 or less were discarded, and the remaining shared sequences were assigned to the population with the higher frequency. Donor-reactive sequences were defined as at least 5-fold expanded in CFSE-low cells versus unstimulated cells, with frequency of at least 0.01% in CFSE-low cells. Repertoire divergence was quantified by Jensen-Shannon divergence calculated from the top 100 TCRbeta sequences ranked by frequency. When a sample had multiple sequencing runs, each run was corrected for sorting error separately and the runs were then pooled. TCRdb limited this immuneACCESS table to in-frame rearrangements with V and J called. A share of clones is missing; checked studies link under half to unresolved V genes, and the rest is unexplained. V, J and clone size were drawn from that table, and D and trimming were deduced from the DNA. The sample has roughly 2,400 clones on record. The ten largest clones add up to around 41% of the sample.

The material was CD8+ T cells from blood (PBMCs), obtained 6 months after the transplant. This sequence was found in a human patient who received a combined kidney and bone marrow transplant. Some T cells seen after a transplant may have their origin in the graft donor. The chain employs TRBV30 and TRBJ1-1, and possibly TRBD1, on 5 matching bases. This receptor carries the CDR3 CAWNSEGWTEAFF. The sequenced CDR3 bases are TGTGCCTGGAATTCAGAGGGGTGGACTGAA.